The 6 T cell receptor beta chains in this list originate from one sample, sequenced in a study of T cell repertoires in cytomegalovirus infection. TCRdb called the reads again in MiXCR, with one record for every CDR3 protein. The top ten hold more than 13% of the sample, which has more than 200,000 distinct CDR3 sequences, around 9% seen once. Sequenced: PBMCs. The receptors derive from a human donor in good health (CMV status not recorded). Some clones in this sample may be carry-over from other donors' samples.

This clonotype occurred a few times. The rearrangement joins TRBV5-1 to TRBJ2-5; 7 bases align to TRBD2. Germline V CDR1 and CDR2: SGHRS, YFSETQ. CDR3 length: 17 amino acids. V lost 2 bases, J lost 4 bases, and 14 bases stayed unmatched. CDR3 in DNA: TGCGCCAGCAGCTTACCCGAAAGCGGGGTCCGGGCAGAGACCCAGTACTTC. It specifies CASSLPESGVRAETQYF.

Ten or more counts support this clonotype. The genes are TRBV20-1 and TRBJ1-6, with 9 nucleotides matching TRBD1. The CDR3 covers 15 residues. CDR1 DFQATT and CDR2 SNEGSKA come from the germline V gene (reference sequence). V shed 4 bases, J shed 2 bases, and the junction held 3 bases outside the gene matches. The DNA of the CDR3 is TGCAGTGCTATCACAGGGGGCCCCTATAATTCACCCCTCCACTTT. This translates into CSAITGGPYNSPLHF.

This clonotype appeared many times. The rearrangement joins TRBV7-2 to TRBJ2-1, with TRBD2 matching over 8 bases. Germline V CDR1 and CDR2: SGHTA, FQGNSA. This CDR3 region has 15 residues. With V trimmed by 5 bases and J by 6 bases, 9 bases remained unmatched. CDR3 sequence: CASSPGRREVNEQFF. The CDR3 region has the DNA TGTGCCAGCAGCCCGGGGCGGCGGGAGGTCAATGAGCAGTTCTTC.

This clonotype came up many times. This chain links TRBV20-1 with TRBJ2-2; 9 bases align to TRBD2. Germline CDR1 DFQATT, CDR2 SNEGSKA (reference sequence). This CDR3 has 16 residues. With V trimmed by 5 bases and J by 0 bases, 7 bases remained unmatched. Here the CDR3 DNA reads TGCAGTGCTTACGAAAGCGGGAGGACGAACACCGGGGAGCTGTTTTTT. Amino acid sequence: CSAYESGRTNTGELFF.

In this sample, this clonotype turned up many times. This chain uses TRBV6-1 with TRBJ1-1; D gene unclear. Trimming took 10 bases from V and 1 from J, leaving 16 bases between them. CDR1 is MNHNS, CDR2 SASEGT, per germline. There are 14 residues in the CDR3. The CDR3 region has the DNA TGTGCCACCCTGTTGGAGGGAAGGAACACTGAAGCTTTCTTT. Translation: CATLLEGRNTEAFF.

V and J are TRBV5-3 and TRBJ1-5; 7 bases fit TRBD1. TRBV5-3 is recorded as an ORF, its role being uncertain. The junction had 20 bases not matched to a gene; V was cut back by 4 bases and J by 4 bases. This CDR3 is built from 19 residues. CDR3 sequence: CARSQGVQLRFYINQPQHF. For the CDR3, the DNA is TGTGCCAGAAGCCAGGGGGTCCAGCTCCGATTTTATATTAATCAGCCCCAGCATTTT.